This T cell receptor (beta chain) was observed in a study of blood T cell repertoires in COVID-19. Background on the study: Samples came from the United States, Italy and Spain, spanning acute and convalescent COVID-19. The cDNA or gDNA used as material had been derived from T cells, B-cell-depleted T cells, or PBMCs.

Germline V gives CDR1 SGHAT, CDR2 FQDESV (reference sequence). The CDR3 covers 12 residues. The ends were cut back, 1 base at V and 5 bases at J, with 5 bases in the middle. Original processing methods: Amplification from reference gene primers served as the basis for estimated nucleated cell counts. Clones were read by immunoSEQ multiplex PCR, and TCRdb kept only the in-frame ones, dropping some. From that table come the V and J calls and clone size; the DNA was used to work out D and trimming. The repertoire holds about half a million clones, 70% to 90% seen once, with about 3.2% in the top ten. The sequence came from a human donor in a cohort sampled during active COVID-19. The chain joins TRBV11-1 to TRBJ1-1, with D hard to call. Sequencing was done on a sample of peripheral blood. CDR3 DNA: TGTGCCAGCAGCTTAGGGAGAACTGAAGCTTTCTTT. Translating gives CASSLGRTEAFF.